The entry below describes one T cell receptor (beta chain). What it binds is not known. The record originates from a study of cytomegalovirus exposure and HLA in healthy donors. About the study: Drawn from HLA-typed donors, roughly 87 million unique TCRs were held in an early data release.

Study results and limitations: In a later analysis, HLA-associated TCR beta chains were more clonally expanded than equally common others.

V shed 7 bases and J shed 4 bases, with 15 bases lying between them. The CDR3 totals 14 residues. Germline V gene data show CDR1 as LNHDA and CDR2 as SQIVND (reference sequence). Use of 60 Vbeta and 13 Jbeta primers characterized the PCR. Only in-frame clones appear in the TCRdb table, and some are missing; sequencing was by immunoSEQ multiplex PCR. This table holds roughly 100,000 clones. This rearrangement joins TRBV19 to TRBJ2-3; tentative D call: TRBD2 (6 bases). Sequenced material: PBMCs. This clonotype was obtained from a man between 35 and 55 years old in good health and CMV-seronegative. CDR3 bases: TGTGCCAGTAAGCGGGCGACGGGCGCAGATACGCAGTATTTT. As protein: CASKRATGADTQYF.